Sequencing of this T cell receptor beta chain was carried out in a study of molecular identifiers for immune sequencing clone quantification. Study findings and constraints: Barcode collisions between identical TCR molecules could shrink estimates of highly expanded clone sizes.

V lost 3 bases and J 0 bases, leaving 14 bases between the germline ends. This CDR3 comprises 16 residues. Per the germline V gene, CDR1 is SGHDN and CDR2 is FVKESK. Each CDR3 protein is one row after TCRdb ran MiXCR on the PCR reads. This sample has more than 85,000 distinct CDR3 sequences, with 35% found just once. This clonotype was seen once. Its antigen is not known. Libraries of naive CD8 cells were prepared from 20,000 to 1,000,000 sorted cells using 10%, 30% or 50% RNA. This sequence was found in a human donor in good health. Some libraries in this study had Jurkat cell RNA spiked in. Sequencing was performed on naive CD8+ T cells from blood, with Jurkat cell RNA spiked in. The subset here: FACS-sorted CD8+CD4-CCR7+CD45RA+ naive T cells. The chain links TRBV14 to TRBJ2-5, with no clear D. CDR3 nucleotide sequence: TGTGCCAGCAGCCAGGTCTATCCACCGTACCAAGAGACCCAGTACTTC. Encoded protein: CASSQVYPPYQETQYF.